The rows below give T cell receptor beta chains drawn from one sample of a study of cytomegalovirus exposure and HLA in healthy donors. Data came from immunoSEQ multiplex PCR; TCRdb stores just in-frame clones and leaves some out. This repertoire shows about 110,000 clones, 73% found once; its top ten account for around 0.95%. Sequenced input: PBMCs. These receptors came from a woman in her twenties or thirties in good health and CMV-seronegative. Both conserved end residues are part of each CDR3.

v_gene | CDR3aa
TRBV4-2 | CASSSGGINQPQHF
TRBV19 | CASSIRGQGNQPQHF
TRBV9 | CASSPRGWGRGGETQYF
TRBV19 | CASSIGQGSTEAFF
TRBV18 | CASSPERATNEKLFF
TRBV5-1 | CASSLRGENTGELFF
TRBV19 | CASSIGWNSEAFF
TRBV6-1 | CASSAAGGIGNTIYF
TRBV10-2 | CASSPVQTWPQHF
TRBV7-9 | CASSPTGGIGYF
TRBV6-1 | CASSDPSSGTGGYEQYF
TRBV29-1 | CSVGSQGPTDTQYF
TRBV6-1 | CASSDATDEDEQYF
TRBV30 | CAWSRVSYNSPLHF
TRBV18 | CASSPFASGVIDTGELFF
TRBV2 | CASSEGQGTYNEQFF
TRBV9 | CASSVGQAAHEAFF
TRBV13 | CASSFRSNQPQHF
TRBV30 | CAATGTGGSYEQYF
TRBV6-6 | CASSFTNTGELFF
TRBV18 | CASSPNRVNNQPQHF
TRBV6-5 | CASSLAVSTDTQYF
TRBV2 | CASSEREGNTEAFF
TRBV6-5 | CASSPLAGFIHEQYF
TRBV7-9 | CASSLGDRANEAFF
TRBV14 | CTSSQALDRVNTEAFF
TRBV5-1 | CASSLVDGGGGYTF
TRBV2 | CASRGQGGNQPQHF
TRBV6-1 | CASSVGGTGDGYTF
TRBV2 | CASSEATDTEAFF
TRBV6-5 | CASTKQGSYNEQFF
TRBV10-3 | CAINGQGGHTEAFF
TRBV29-1 | CSARDRRLPNTGELFF
TRBV18 | CASSNQGGMNTEAFF
TRBV6-5 | CASTVSAMNTEAFF
TRBV5-1 | CASSPRGDRVDEKLFF
TRBV30 | CACQAGFGQPQHF
TRBV6-5 | CASSFQQGGYNEQFF
TRBV7-9 | CASSHGGTSNTGELFF
TRBV19 | CASRGGLSSYEQYF
TRBV30 | CAWSVGGQPNEQFF
TRBV11-2 | CASSPTWMGNYEQYF
TRBV30 | CAWGRQGGTEAFF
TRBV7-9 | CASSLQGQETQYF
TRBV7-8 | CASSHPGQGLTNEKLFF
TRBV7-9 | CASSLAGGEAFF